This T cell receptor (beta chain) was sequenced for a study of cytomegalovirus exposure and HLA in healthy donors. Study results and caveats: For most TCR sequences rarity was the rule, although some public TCRs occurred in many donors. High specificity and sensitivity for cytomegalovirus status were reported for the classifier.

The table came from immunoSEQ multiplex PCR; TCRdb's copy has only in-frame clones and leaves some out. The profile covers some 86,000 clones, with 93% appearing a single time and approximately 4% taken by the ten largest. Germline V CDR1 and CDR2: MRHNA, SNTAGT. V lost 4 bases and J 2 bases, leaving 13 bases between the germline ends. This CDR3 spans 15 amino acids. Concerning this clone: Antigen: not known.

The sample comprised PBMCs. V usage is TRBV6-4 and J usage is TRBJ2-3; D is possibly TRBD2 (6 bases). The origin of this receptor is a woman aged 25 to 39 in good health and CMV-seronegative. This CDR3 reads CASSVTGLPTDTQYF. The DNA of the CDR3 is TGTGCCAGCAGTGTAACGGGACTGCCCACAGATACGCAGTATTTT.